The clone carrying this T cell receptor beta chain was found once. In the source study's methods: Cell counts per sample came from amplifying reference gene primers. TCRdb's copy holds only in-frame clones and misses some; the assay was immunoSEQ multiplex PCR. V and J calls and clone size follow that table, whereas D and trimming were derived from the DNA. The sample gives over 200,000 clones, more than 75% of which show up once; 1.9% is in the top ten. The sample comes from a study of blood T cell repertoires in COVID-19. Across the whole study: T cells, B-cell-depleted T cells, or PBMCs supplied cDNA or gDNA.

This CDR3 comprises 15 residues. Germline V gene sequence: CDR1 LGHDT, CDR2 YNNKEL (reference sequence). The V end lost 6 bases, the J end lost 3 bases, and 17 bases lay between the germline ends. The clonotype comes from a man aged 35 to 55 with active or convalescent COVID-19. The chain couples TRBV3-1 (or the pseudogene TRBV3-2) to TRBJ1-1; possibly TRBD1 for D (5 bases). The specimen sequenced was peripheral blood. This CDR3 reads CASSPWAREDTEAFF. In DNA form, the CDR3 reads TGTGCCAGCAGTCCCTGGGCCAGGGAGGACACTGAAGCTTTCTTT.